The rows below give T cell receptor beta chains drawn from one sample of a study of beta chain features in type 1 diabetes. The method was immunoSEQ multiplex PCR; TCRdb's version includes in-frame clones alone and lacks a portion of them. The sample lists roughly 240,000 clones; roughly 13% were seen once. The sample was naive CD4+ T cells from blood. The origin of the receptors is a woman aged 40 to 50 in good health. Both conserved end residues are part of each CDR3. A D gene is named only where the DNA matches it firmly. Clone sizes are given selectively: once, few, many, or a class where the clone is expanded.

size	D	length	V	J	CDR3	DNA
NA	NA	15	TRBV6-5	TRBJ1-6	CASSGAQGANSPLHF	TGTGCCAGCAGTGGGGCTCAGGGTGCTAATTCACCCCTCCACTTT
NA	TRBD1	14	TRBV6-5	TRBJ1-1	CASSRQGLNTEAFF	TGTGCCAGCAGTCGACAGGGACTGAACACTGAAGCTTTCTTT
NA	NA	15	TRBV5-1	TRBJ2-5	CASSLASGSGETQYF	TGCGCCAGCAGCTTGGCCTCGGGGTCGGGGGAGACCCAGTACTTC
once	NA	16	TRBV6-6	TRBJ1-5	CASSLPGVQFNQPQHF	TGTGCCAGCAGTCTACCCGGGGTACAGTTCAATCAGCCCCAGCATTTT
many	TRBD1	14	TRBV25-1	TRBJ2-7	CASSETGQGLEQYF	TGTGCCAGCAGTGAAACTGGACAGGGCCTAGAGCAGTACTTC
NA	TRBD1	15	TRBV4-3	TRBJ1-2	CASSQGQGSDYGYTF	TGCGCCAGCAGCCAGGGACAGGGAAGTGACTATGGCTACACCTTC
NA	TRBD1	16	TRBV4-1	TRBJ1-6	CASSQVIGGGNSPLHF	TGCGCCAGCAGCCAAGTCATAGGGGGCGGCAATTCACCCCTCCACTTT
NA	NA	13	TRBV7-2	TRBJ2-3	CASSNRGTDTQYF	TGTGCCAGCAGCAACAGGGGCACAGATACGCAGTATTTT
NA	NA	13	TRBV10-3	TRBJ1-2	CAISGDNNYGYTF	TGTGCCATCAGCGGCGACAATAACTATGGCTACACCTTC
NA	NA	15	TRBV28	TRBJ1-4	CASIDQGSPNEKLFF	TGTGCCAGCATTGATCAGGGTTCCCCTAATGAAAAACTGTTTTTT
few	TRBD2	17	TRBV11-2	TRBJ2-3	CASSLDRRGAPGDTQYF	TGTGCCAGCAGCTTAGATAGGCGGGGGGCGCCGGGAGATACGCAGTATTTT
few	NA	17	TRBV27	TRBJ2-7	CASSIRSRTKATYEQYF	TGTGCCAGCAGTATACGGTCACGAACAAAAGCGACCTACGAGCAGTACTTC
few	NA	13	TRBV6-6	TRBJ2-5	CASSSGYQETQYF	TGTGCCAGCAGTAGCGGATACCAAGAGACCCAGTACTTC
few	TRBD1	17	TRBV29-1	TRBJ2-6	CSVGRGQGTIGANVLTF	TGCAGCGTTGGGAGGGGACAGGGGACGATTGGGGCCAACGTCCTGACTTTC
NA	NA	12	TRBV5-6	TRBJ1-2	CASSLGRDGYTF	TGTGCCAGCAGCTTGGGCAGGGATGGCTACACCTTC